The source of this TCR beta chain is a study of shared clonotypes between healthy human individuals. Across the study: Donor ages ranged 18 to 49 years: two women, a few men. Points from the study as a whole: Richness estimates generally favored naive over memory subsets.

Generated by immunoSEQ multiplex PCR, the TCRdb table keeps only in-frame clones and is missing some. The sample has about 990,000 clones; approximately 80% are singletons. All the donors were Caucasian adults who lived in Nashville, Tennessee. Both subsets, CD45RA+ naive and CD45RA-negative memory, were split from the CD4+ cells. A note on this clone: Its cognate antigen is unknown.

The germline V gene encodes CDR1 SGHRS and CDR2 YFSETQ. The ends lost 4 bases at V and 2 bases at J; junction bases unmatched: 15. The CDR3 contains 18 residues. Sequenced: memory CD4+ T cells from PBMCs. Described subset: CD45RA-negative fraction. V usage is TRBV5-1 and J usage is TRBJ1-5; 7 bases align to TRBD1. The source is a man aged 18 to 30 in good health. Some clones in this sample may be carry-over from other donors' samples. CDR3 in amino acids: CASSTTGPDRVGNQPQHF. In nucleotides, the CDR3 is TGCGCCAGCAGCACCACTGGCCCTGACAGGGTGGGCAATCAGCCCCAGCATTTT.